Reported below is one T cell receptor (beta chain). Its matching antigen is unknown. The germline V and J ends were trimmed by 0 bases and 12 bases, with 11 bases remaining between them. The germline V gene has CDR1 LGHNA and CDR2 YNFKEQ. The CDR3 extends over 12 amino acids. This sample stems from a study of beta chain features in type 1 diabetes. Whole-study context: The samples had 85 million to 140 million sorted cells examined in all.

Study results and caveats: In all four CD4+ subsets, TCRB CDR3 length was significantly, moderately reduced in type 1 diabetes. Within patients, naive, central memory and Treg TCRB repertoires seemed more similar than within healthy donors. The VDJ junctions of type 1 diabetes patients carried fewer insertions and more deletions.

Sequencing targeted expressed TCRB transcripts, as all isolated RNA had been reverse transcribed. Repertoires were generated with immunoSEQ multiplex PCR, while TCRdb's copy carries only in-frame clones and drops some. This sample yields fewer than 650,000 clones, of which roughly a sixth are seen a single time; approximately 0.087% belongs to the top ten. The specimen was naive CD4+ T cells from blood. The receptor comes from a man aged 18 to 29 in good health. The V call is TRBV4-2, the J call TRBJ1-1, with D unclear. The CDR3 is CASSQENRPSFF. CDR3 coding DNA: TGTGCCAGCAGCCAAGAGAACAGACCATCTTTCTTT.